Detailed here is one T cell receptor (beta chain). The germline V gene encodes CDR1 LNHDA and CDR2 SQIVND (reference sequence). The V gene lost 7 bases and the J gene lost 1 base, with 10 bases spanning the gap. The length of the CDR3 is 13 residues. These data belong to a study of T cell repertoires in ileal Crohn's disease. TCRdb keeps only in-frame clones here, not all; method: immunoSEQ multiplex PCR. The top ten hold approximately 5.7% of the sample, which has about 13,000 clones, roughly 80% seen once. V and J are TRBV19 and TRBJ1-1; D is possibly TRBD1 (5 bases). This receptor was taken from an adult with Crohn's disease. Sequenced sample: ileal tissue. CDR3 bases: TGTGCCAGTACGGCCAGGGAGAACACTGAAGCTTTCTTT. Translating it yields CASTARENTEAFF.